The 9 T cell receptor beta chains below were found in one sample sequenced in a study of naive and memory T cell subsets. Regarding the study as a whole: Possibly reflecting memory cells re-expressing CD45RA, a few larger clonotypes occurred in naive repertoires, especially CD8.

Their antigens are not known. Two oligonucleotides, mixed equimolar, formed the beta constant-region primer covering TRBC1 and TRBC2. Nested alpha and beta constant-region primers with the SP2 primer drove four PCR rounds on ligated cDNA. TCRdb passed the UMI-ligation and nested PCR reads through MiXCR, listing each CDR3 protein once. The sample gives approximately 150,000 distinct CDR3 sequences, over 20% of which show up once; less than 0.13% is in the top ten. Sequenced material: naive CD4+ T cells from blood. The origin of the receptors is a human donor in good health.

The table lists this clonotype with a few counts. This chain connects TRBV20-1 to TRBJ1-5, with 8 bases fitting TRBD1. Germline V gene sequence: CDR1 DFQATT, CDR2 SNEGSKA (reference sequence). Trimming at V came to 4 bases and at J to 7 bases, leaving 12 bases not matched to a gene. This CDR3 is built from 15 residues. The CDR3 protein is CSATWDRLAGQPQHF. DNA of the CDR3: TGCAGTGCTACCTGGGACAGGCTAGCGGGGCAGCCCCAGCATTTT.

This clonotype has only a few counts. The rearrangement links TRBV20-1 to TRBJ1-5; no definite D call. The CDR3 length is 13 residues. The germline V gene has CDR1 DFQATT and CDR2 SNEGSKA (reference sequence). With 0 bases removed from V and 6 bases from J, the gap between germline ends came to 9 bases. This chain's CDR3 is CSARDLGGQPQHF. CDR3 coding DNA: TGCAGTGCTAGAGATTTGGGCGGTCAGCCCCAGCATTTT.

This clonotype was counted between two and nine times. The DNA of the CDR3 is TGTGCCAGCAGTGCGGGGACCTACGAGCAGTACTTC. Protein sequence: CASSAGTYEQYF. The chain combines TRBV28 with TRBJ2-7; D might be TRBD2 (6 bases). V lost 5 bases to trimming and J lost 2 bases, with 7 bases between them. Per germline, CDR1 MDHEN and CDR2 SYDVKM. This CDR3 is built from 12 residues.

The chain joins TRBV12-3 or TRBV12-4 to TRBJ1-1; 7 positions agree with TRBD1. The CDR3 extends over 14 amino acids. The trim removed 6 bases at V and 5 bases at J, leaving 9 bases unmatched. CDR3 in amino acids: CASSPRTGRTEAFF. The CDR3 nucleotides read TGTGCCAGCAGCCCTAGGACAGGACGGACTGAAGCTTTCTTT.

The rearrangement links TRBV7-2 to TRBJ2-7; D unclear. CDR3 length: 12 amino acids. Germline CDR1 SGHTA, CDR2 FQGNSA. The V end was cut by 5 bases, the J end by 2 bases, with 7 bases between. The CDR3 DNA sequence: TGTGCCAGCAGCCCTGCCGCCTACGAGCAGTACTTC. Amino acid sequence: CASSPAAYEQYF.

The chain uses TRBV7-9 and TRBJ1-5; 7 bases agree with TRBD1. Trimming at V came to 1 base and at J to 3 bases, leaving 9 bases not matched to a gene. This CDR3 has 17 amino acids. Per germline, CDR1 SEHNR and CDR2 FQNEAQ (reference sequence). The CDR3 loop is CASSLERWDSLNQPQHF. In DNA form, the CDR3 reads TGTGCCAGCAGCTTAGAGAGGTGGGACAGTCTCAATCAGCCCCAGCATTTT.

The chain employs TRBV6-1 and TRBJ2-5; a possible D gene is TRBD2 (5 bases). Per the germline V gene, CDR1 is MNHNS and CDR2 is SASEGT. This CDR3 comprises 13 residues. V was cut by 2 bases and J by 9 bases, with 13 bases left in between. CDR3 protein: CASSERDGRAQYF. CDR3 nucleotides: TGTGCCAGCAGTGAAAGGGATGGGCGGGCCCAGTACTTC.

The gene calls are TRBV29-1 and TRBJ2-7, with 13 nucleotides matching TRBD2. The length of the CDR3 is 14 residues. V gave up 4 bases and J gave up 3 bases; unmatched junction bases: 3. Germline CDR1 and CDR2: SQVTM and ANQGSEA. The CDR3 protein is CSVGGLAGVYEQYF. In DNA form, the CDR3 reads TGCAGCGTTGGAGGACTAGCGGGAGTCTACGAGCAGTACTTC.

V gene TRBV6-2 or TRBV6-3 combines with J gene TRBJ2-7; no reliable D call. The CDR3 loop spans 15 amino acids. V lost 2 bases and J lost 1, with 12 bases in between. Germline CDR1 MNHEY, CDR2 SVGEGT. This CDR3 is CASSYPPGLSYEQYF. As DNA, the CDR3 is TGTGCCAGCAGTTACCCACCGGGCCTTTCCTACGAGCAGTACTTC.